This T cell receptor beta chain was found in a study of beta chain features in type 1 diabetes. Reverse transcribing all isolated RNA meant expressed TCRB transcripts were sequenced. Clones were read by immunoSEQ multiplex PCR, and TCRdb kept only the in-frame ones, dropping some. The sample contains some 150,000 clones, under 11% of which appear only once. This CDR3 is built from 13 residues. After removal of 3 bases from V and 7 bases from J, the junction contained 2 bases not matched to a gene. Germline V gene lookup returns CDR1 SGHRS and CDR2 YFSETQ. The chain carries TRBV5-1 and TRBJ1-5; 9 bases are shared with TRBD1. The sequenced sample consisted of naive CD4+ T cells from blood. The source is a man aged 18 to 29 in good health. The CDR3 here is CASSWGQGQPQHF. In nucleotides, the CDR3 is TGCGCCAGCAGCTGGGGACAGGGCCAGCCCCAGCATTTT.